The T cell receptor beta chain described here comes from a study of blood T cell repertoires in COVID-19. Background on the study: Donors in the United States, Italy and Spain gave samples during acute or convalescent COVID-19. From T cells, B-cell-depleted T cells, or PBMCs came the material, which was cDNA or gDNA.

In the authors' methods: Reference gene primer amplification in the assay estimated nucleated cell counts. Method: immunoSEQ multiplex PCR; TCRdb's copy keeps in-frame clones and lacks some. The D gene and trimming were derived from the DNA, and the V and J assignments and clone size from that table. The sample holds around 170,000 clones, around 80% seen once. The Seattle patients, enrolled during active infection, were followed longitudinally. Per germline, CDR1 KGHSH and CDR2 LQKENI. The germline V and J ends were trimmed by 0 bases and 0 bases, with 9 bases remaining between them. The CDR3 extends over 16 amino acids.

This sequence originates from a woman older than 75 with COVID-19, enrolled during active disease. Sequencing was carried out using peripheral blood. The V gene is TRBV18, the J gene TRBJ1-3; perhaps TRBD1 as D (5 bases). The CDR3 reads CASSPPGGSSGNTIYF. In DNA, the CDR3 is TGTGCCAGCTCACCACCGGGGGGGAGCTCTGGAAACACCATATATTTT. Using reference TRBV18 and TRBJ1-3 for the parts outside the CDR3, the full variable domain is NAGVMQNPRHLVRRRGQEARLRCSPMKGHSHVYWYRQLPEEGLKFMVYLQKENIIDESGMPKERFSAEFPKEGPSILRIQQVVRGDSAAYFCASSPPGGSSGNTIYFGEGSWLTVV.